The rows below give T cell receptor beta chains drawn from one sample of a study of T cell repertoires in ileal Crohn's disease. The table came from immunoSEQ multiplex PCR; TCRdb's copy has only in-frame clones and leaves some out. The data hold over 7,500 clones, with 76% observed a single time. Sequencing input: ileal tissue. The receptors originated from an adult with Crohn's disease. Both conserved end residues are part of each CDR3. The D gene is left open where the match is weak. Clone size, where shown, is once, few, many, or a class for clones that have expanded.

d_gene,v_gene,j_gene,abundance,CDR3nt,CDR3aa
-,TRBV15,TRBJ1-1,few,TGTGCCACCAGCAGAGCAAATTCCATGAACACTGAAGCTTTCTTT,CATSRANSMNTEAFF
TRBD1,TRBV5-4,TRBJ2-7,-,TGTGCCAGCAGCTTAGCTGGGACAGGGTCGGGCGAGCAGTACTTC,CASSLAGTGSGEQYF
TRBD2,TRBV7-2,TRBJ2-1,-,TGTGCCAGCAGCTTAGAGCGGGAGGCCCCAAGTGATGAGCAGTTCTTC,CASSLEREAPSDEQFF
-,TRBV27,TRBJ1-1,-,TGTGCCAGCGGCAGTATGATGAACACTGAAGCTTTCTTT,CASGSMMNTEAFF
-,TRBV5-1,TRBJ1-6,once,TGCGCCAGCAGTGGGACTGATAGCTCCTATAATTCACCCCTCCACTTT,CASSGTDSSYNSPLHF
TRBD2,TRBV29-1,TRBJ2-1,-,TGCAGCGTTGAATCCCCGGGGGGAAATGAGCAGTTCTTC,CSVESPGGNEQFF
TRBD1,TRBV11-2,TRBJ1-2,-,TGTGCCAGCAGCTTAGACCGGGACAGCTACTATGGCTACACCTTC,CASSLDRDSYYGYTF
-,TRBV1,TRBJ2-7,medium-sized,TGCACCAGCAGCCAAGTCCCCGGACAGGAGATCTACGAGCAGTACTTC,CTSSQVPGQEIYEQYF
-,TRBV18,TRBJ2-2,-,TGTGCCAGCTCACACAACCCCCCAGGGTCCGGGGAGCTGTTTTTT,CASSHNPPGSGELFF
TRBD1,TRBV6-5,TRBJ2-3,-,TGTGCCAGCAGTTCTAAACCAGGGGGAACAGATACGCAGTATTTT,CASSSKPGGTDTQYF
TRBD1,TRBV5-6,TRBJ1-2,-,TGTGCCAGCAGCTTAGCCCTACAGGGGAGAACCTATGGCTACACCTTC,CASSLALQGRTYGYTF
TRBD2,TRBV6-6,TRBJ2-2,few,TGTGCCAGCAGCCCAGGACTAGCGGGGAACACCGGGGAGCTGTTTTTT,CASSPGLAGNTGELFF
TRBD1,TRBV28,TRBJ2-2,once,TGTGCCAGCAGGTCCCCCGGGACAGGGGGCCGGCGCGGGAACACCGGGGAGCTGTTTTTT,CASRSPGTGGRRGNTGELFF
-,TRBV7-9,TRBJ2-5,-,TGTGCCAGCAGTCCGGACTACCAAGAGACCCAGTACTTC,CASSPDYQETQYF
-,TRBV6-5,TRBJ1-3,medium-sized,TGTGCCAGCAGTTACGGGGCTGGGGATCTTGGAAACACCATATATTTT,CASSYGAGDLGNTIYF
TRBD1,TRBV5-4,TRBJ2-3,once,TGTGCCAGCAGCTCCGGGACAGCGACCCTCATAGGTGCAGATACGCAGTATTTT,CASSSGTATLIGADTQYF
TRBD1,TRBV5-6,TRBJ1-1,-,TGTGCCAGCAGCTTGTACTCAGGGGGGTGGGCGAACACTGAAGCTTTCTTT,CASSLYSGGWANTEAFF
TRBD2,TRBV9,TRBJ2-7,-,TGTGCCAGCAGCGCGGGACTACTCACCACCTACGAGCAGTACTTC,CASSAGLLTTYEQYF
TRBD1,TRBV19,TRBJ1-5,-,TGTGCCAGTAGTATAGATCAGGGGGTTTATCAGCCCCAGCATTTT,CASSIDQGVYQPQHF
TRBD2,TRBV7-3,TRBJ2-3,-,TGTGCCAGCAGCTTAATGGCGGGGGGGGGTGGTACGCAGTATTTT,CASSLMAGGGGTQYF
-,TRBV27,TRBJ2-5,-,TGTGCCAGCAGTTTTCGTGGAGGGCAAGAGACCCAGTACTTC,CASSFRGGQETQYF
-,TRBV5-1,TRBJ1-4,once,TGCGCCAGCAGCTCGCAAGAGAATGAAAAACTGTTTTTT,CASSSQENEKLFF
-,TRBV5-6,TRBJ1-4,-,TGTGCCAGCAGCCTGGGGGGCGACCTTTGGGAAAAACTGTTTTTT,CASSLGGDLWEKLFF
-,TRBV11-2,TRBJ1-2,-,TGTGCCAGCAGCTCGAATCAGGGTCTCCCTCGCTACACCTTC,CASSSNQGLPRYTF
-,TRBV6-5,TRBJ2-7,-,TGTGCCAGCACCCCAAGGGGGCGGGATGAGCAGTACTTC,CASTPRGRDEQYF
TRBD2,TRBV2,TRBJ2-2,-,TGTGCCAGCGGAGCGGGAGGGCCCGGGGAGCTGTTTTTT,CASGAGGPGELFF
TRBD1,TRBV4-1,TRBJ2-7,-,TGCGCCAGCAGCCAAACGACAGGGGCCTACGAGCAGTACTTC,CASSQTTGAYEQYF
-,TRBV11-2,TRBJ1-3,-,TGTGCCAGCAGCCGAGACCAGTCAGGATTTCTTTCTGGAAACACCATATATTTT,CASSRDQSGFLSGNTIYF
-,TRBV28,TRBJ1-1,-,TGTGCCAGCAGTTTTGCGGGAATGATGAACACTGAAGCTTTCTTT,CASSFAGMMNTEAFF
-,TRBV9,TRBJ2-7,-,TGTGCCAGCAGCGGAGGCGGGCACTCAAACTACGAGCAGTACTTC,CASSGGGHSNYEQYF
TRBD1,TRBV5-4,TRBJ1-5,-,TGTGCCAGCAGCTCGGGACAGGGGGGACAGCCCCAGCATTTT,CASSSGQGGQPQHF
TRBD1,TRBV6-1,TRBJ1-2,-,TGTGCCAGCAGTGCGCCCGGGACAGGGTCGCCAATTGGCTATGGCTACACCTTC,CASSAPGTGSPIGYGYTF
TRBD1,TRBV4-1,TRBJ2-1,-,TGCGCCAGCAGCCAAGACCCGGGACAGGGTTTCAATGAGCAGTTCTTC,CASSQDPGQGFNEQFF
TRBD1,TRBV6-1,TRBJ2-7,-,TGTGCCAGCAGCACTAGGGACAGCCTAACCGAGCAGTACTTC,CASSTRDSLTEQYF
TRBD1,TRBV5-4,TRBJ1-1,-,TGTGCCAGCAGCTTGCCGGGACAGGGGTTCACTGAAGCTTTCTTT,CASSLPGQGFTEAFF
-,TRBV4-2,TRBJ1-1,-,TGTGCCAGCACCCCTTACGTCGGGGACACTTCAATGAACACTGAAGCTTTCTTT,CASTPYVGDTSMNTEAFF
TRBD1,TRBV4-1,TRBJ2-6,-,TGCGCCAGCAGCCAATTCGGACAGGGGGACTCTGGGGCCAACGTCCTGACTTTC,CASSQFGQGDSGANVLTF
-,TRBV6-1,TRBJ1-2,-,TGTGCCAGCAGTGAAGTACAGATTAGGAACGTCGACTATGGCTACACCTTC,CASSEVQIRNVDYGYTF
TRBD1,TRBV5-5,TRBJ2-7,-,TGTGCCAGCAGTTCCTTAACAGGGGTTGGCTACGAGCAGTACTTC,CASSSLTGVGYEQYF